The T cell receptor beta chain under discussion was sequenced for a study of immune cell composition in non-small cell lung cancer (dated by TCRdb to about 2017). The study in broad terms: To assign histologic subtype, which was mostly lung adenocarcinoma or squamous cell carcinoma, H&E was combined with p63, CK5, Napsin A and TTF-1 immunohistochemistry. For supplementary cohort #1, made up of approximately 11 lung adenocarcinoma cases, paired tumour/lung TCR-beta sequencing was done and TIL populations were generated so that tumour reactivity could be assessed. Adaptive Biotechnologies TCR-beta sequencing was carried out on some 36 paired NSCLC tumour and non-adjacent lung specimens, as well as on over 20 tumour-only specimens. The subtype comparisons left out a handful of tumour specimens with TCR-beta data because those specimens were rare histological subtypes. Beyond this particular receptor, the publication reports: In ten to eleven adenocarcinoma cases, a strong correlation was found between maximal tumour-associated clone frequency and TIL tumour reactivity, whereas no such correlation was found between overall clonality and TIL tumour reactivity. Lung squamous cell carcinoma tumours had significantly higher Top 10 clone scores and productive clonality than lung adenocarcinoma tumours. The reactivity cohort included only around ten cases, and whether tumour-reactive clones share sequences with the dominant in vivo tumour-associated clones was not shown. No significant correlation was found between tumour TCR-beta clonality and smoking pack-years. Nearly half of NSCLC cases had tumour-associated clones >0.5%, found in 33% of adenocarcinomas compared with about 80% of squamous carcinomas.

A two-step multiplex PCR was used to amplify TCR-beta CDR3 regions from genomic DNA, and Illumina-compatible adaptors were added in the second step. TCR-beta immunosequencing was performed on an Illumina platform as a commercial immunoSEQ service. In the source study's methods: Two measures summarised the repertoires: productive clonality, and Top 10 Clones, meaning the percentage of T-cell templates coming from the ten most frequent sequences. Productive clonality had a range of 0 to 1, where 1 means a monoclonal population. Tumour-associated clones, identified using log10 scatter plots, were defined as sequences that made up at least 0.1% of tumour T-cell templates and were not found in the matched non-adjacent lung. Two-group comparisons used Student's t-tests, stages used ANOVA, and relationships used linear regression, analysed in GraphPad Prism7 and R. TCRdb took over this immuneACCESS table, retaining in-frame rearrangements with V and J assigned. Such tables are incomplete; in checked studies, under half of the missing clones stem from an unresolved V gene, and the remainder is unexplained. From that table come the V and J calls and clone size; the DNA was used to work out D and trimming. The sample profile shows about 4,800 clones; around 83% of them were found once. Of the sample, around 13% is held by the ten largest clones.

This clone came up a few times. Its antigen is currently not known. Within one base of it there is no much larger clone, and no base qualities were kept. Frozen aliquots of unsorted single-cell suspensions were used for genomic DNA extraction with the QIAamp DNA kit. Tumour samples were surgically resected non-small cell lung cancer tissue. Tissues arrived within 2 hours after resection and were immediately processed into single-cell suspensions. Tissue was mechanically dissociated and enzymatically digested with DNase I, collagenase I and hyaluronidase for approximately 29 minutes at 37 °C, then filtered and RBC-lysed. The CDR3 measures 13 amino acids from cysteine to phenylalanine. Only the CDR3 DNA is retained, 39 bases long and in frame from the first base. The germline V gene yields MDHEN for CDR1 and SYDVKM for CDR2. Trimming removed 3 bases from V and 4 bases from J; the gene matches leave 1 base unexplained.

The sequencing input was lung tumor tissue. This clonotype was sampled from a human donor with non-small cell lung cancer. The chain couples TRBV28 to TRBJ1-1, and TRBD1 aligns with 8 junction nucleotides. The CDR3 protein is CASSFRGPTEAFF. The nucleotides are TGTGCCAGCAGTTTCAGGGGGCCCACTGAAGCTTTCTTT. With the rest looked up from the reference TRBV28 and TRBJ1-1 genes rather than sequenced, the full variable domain is DVKVTQSSRYLVKRTGEKVFLECVQDMDHENMFWYRQDPGLGLRLIYFSYDVKMKEKGDIPEGYSVSREKKERFSLILESASTNQTSMYLCASSFRGPTEAFFGQGTRLTVV.